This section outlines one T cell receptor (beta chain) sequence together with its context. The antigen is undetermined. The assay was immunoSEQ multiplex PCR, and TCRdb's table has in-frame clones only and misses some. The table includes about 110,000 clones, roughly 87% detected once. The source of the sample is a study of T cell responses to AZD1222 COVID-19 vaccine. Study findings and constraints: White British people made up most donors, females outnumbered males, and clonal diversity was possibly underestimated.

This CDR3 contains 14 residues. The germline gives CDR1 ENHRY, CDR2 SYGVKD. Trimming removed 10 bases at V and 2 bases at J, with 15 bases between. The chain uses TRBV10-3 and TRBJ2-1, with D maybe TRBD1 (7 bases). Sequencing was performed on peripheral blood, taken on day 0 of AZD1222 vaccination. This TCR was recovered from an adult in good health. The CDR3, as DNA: TGTGCCACCAGACAGGGAGGAACCTACAATGAGCAGTTCTTC. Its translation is CATRQGGTYNEQFF.